The 10 T cell receptor beta chains listed next were all sequenced from one sample in a study of spatial heterogeneity in lung cancer. TCRdb reanalysed the 5' RACE reads using MiXCR and keeps one entry per CDR3 protein. The sample yields approximately 11,000 distinct CDR3 sequences, approximately 3.5% seen once. Sample time point: sample taken at primary tumor resection. Sequencing was performed on whole RNA extracted from tumor and nontumor lung tissue, or from frozen PBMC, and the material was left unsorted. Material: normal lung tissue next to the tumor, obtained at surgery. These receptor sequences come from a male donor with early-stage non-small cell lung cancer.

This clonotype showed up many times. The library was prepared for alpha chains; this beta chain is a stray read, so its frequency means little. This chain connects TRBV29-1 to TRBJ1-2; a possible D gene is TRBD1 (6 bases). This CDR3 comprises 13 residues. From germline, CDR1 is SQVTM and CDR2 ANQGSEA. V dropped 7 bases and J dropped 2 bases, with 14 bases sitting between them. The CDR3 nucleotides are TGCAGCGCCGAAGGGGGGCGCAACTATGGCTACACCTTC. Translated: CSAEGGRNYGYTF.

Note on this clonotype: This beta chain appears as a stray read in a library generated for alpha chains; its size is not informative. The chain couples TRBV7-9 to TRBJ2-7; the D call may be TRBD1 or TRBD2 (6 bases each). The CDR3 totals 12 residues. V was pared by 1 base and J by 12 bases, with 13 bases between. Germline-derived CDR1 and CDR2 are SEHNR and FQNEAQ (reference sequence). CDR3 DNA: TGTGCCAGCAGCTTAGGGGGGGCCCTAGGGTACTTC. It translates to CASSLGGALGYF.

This clonotype showed up many times. This beta chain was picked up by a library intended for alpha chains and is off target, so its count carries little meaning. The chain has TRBV29-1 and TRBJ1-4; 7 bases match TRBD1. Germline-derived CDR1 and CDR2 are SQVTM and ANQGSEA. With V trimmed by 5 bases and J by 10 bases, 7 bases remained unmatched. The CDR3 spans 12 residues. CDR3 nucleotide sequence: TGCAGCGTTCGAGGGGGCGCGGGAAAACTGTTTTTT. Translation: CSVRGGAGKLFF.

Ten or more counts support this clonotype. This beta chain represents an off-target read in a library built for alpha chains; its size is of limited meaning. CDR3 nucleotides: TGTGCCAGCAGCCAAGAATGGGCAGAGAACACTGAAGCTTTCTTT. It yields the protein CASSQEWAENTEAFF. The chain couples TRBV4-2 to TRBJ1-1; no clear D. The CDR3 length is 15 residues. Germline V gene sequence: CDR1 LGHNA, CDR2 YNFKEQ. With 0 bases removed from V and 1 base from J, the gap between germline ends came to 9 bases.

Only a few counts were recorded for this clonotype. Since the library was made to target alpha chains, this beta chain is a stray read and its abundance is not meaningful. V gene TRBV15 combines with J gene TRBJ1-5; D gene unclear. Per the germline V gene, CDR1 is LNHNV and CDR2 is YYDKDF (reference sequence). The CDR3 runs 8 residues. The CDR3, as DNA: TGTAGCAATCAGCCCCAGCATTTT. It is translated as CSNQPQHF. Full variable domain (outside the CDR3, taken from reference TRBV15 and TRBJ1-5): DAMVIQNPRYQVTQFGKPVTLSCSQTLNHNVMYWYQQKSSQAPKLLFHYYDKDFNNEADTPDNFQSRRPNTSFCFLDIRSPGLGDTAMYLCSNQPQHFGDGTRLSIL.

This clonotype counts as medium-sized. Since the library was made to target alpha chains, this beta chain is a stray read and its abundance is not meaningful. This chain links TRBV3-1 with TRBJ2-7; D is unresolved. Trimming stripped 0 bases from V and 1 base from J, with 10 bases between. Per germline, CDR1 LGHDT and CDR2 YNNKEL (reference sequence). This CDR3 is 15 amino acids long. The CDR3 reads CASSQEGVGSYEQYF. The CDR3 nucleotides are TGTGCCAGCAGCCAAGAGGGCGTCGGTTCCTACGAGCAGTACTTC.

This clonotype was counted ten times or more. This beta chain represents an off-target read in a library built for alpha chains; its size is of limited meaning. The V call is TRBV6-2 or TRBV6-3, the J call TRBJ1-2; no clear D gene. The CDR3 has 13 amino acids. Looked up from germline, CDR1 is MNHEY and CDR2 is SVGEGT. Between the trimmed V and J ends, which lost 4 bases and 4 bases, there was a span of 10 bases. CDR3: CASSSPGFYGYTF. The CDR3 DNA reads as TGTGCCAGCAGTTCGCCGGGGTTCTATGGCTACACCTTC.

Relative to its sample, this clonotype is medium-sized. This beta chain came through as a stray read in a library set up for alpha chains, and its size says little. V is TRBV6-6 and J is TRBJ1-4, with D possibly TRBD1 on 5 matching bases. Trimming cost V 2 bases and J 7 bases, with 11 bases left between them. Germline V lookup: CDR1 MNHNY, CDR2 SVGAGI (reference sequence). This CDR3 region has 14 residues. The CDR3 sequence is CASSYGSGGEKLFF. The CDR3 bases are TGTGCCAGCAGTTACGGCTCGGGGGGTGAAAAACTGTTTTTT.

Notes on this clonotype: Found in a library prepared for alpha chains, this beta chain is an off-target read, and its abundance has little meaning. V gene TRBV20-1 combines with J gene TRBJ2-1; TRBD1 might be the D (6 bases). The CDR3 sequence is 14 residues long. From germline, CDR1 is DFQATT and CDR2 SNEGSKA (reference sequence). Trimming left V 4 bases short and J 5 bases short, with 15 bases between. This chain's CDR3 is CSAMTGKTDNEQFF. The CDR3 nucleotides read TGCAGTGCTATGACAGGAAAAACGGACAATGAGCAGTTCTTC.

This clonotype is labeled as medium-sized. Compared with germline, one end of the junction differs, possibly owing to a read error. Little can be read into the size of this beta chain, an off-target read in a library designed for alpha chains. The V and J genes are TRBV27 and TRBJ1-1; tentative D call: TRBD1 (5 bases). The germline V gene has CDR1 MNHEY and CDR2 SMNVEV (reference sequence). The CDR3 has 16 amino acids. This CDR3 is CASSLKGYKTDTEAFF. The CDR3, as DNA: TGTGCCAGCAGTTTAAAGGGGTATAAGACGGACACTGAAGCCTTCTTT.